Given below is one T cell receptor beta chain in context. Its antigen is not known. These data are taken from a study of T cells expressing NK-cell markers. Study-level points and caveats: As a fraction of CD8+ T cells, dominant NKG2C+ clonotypes reached roughly 1.0-7.0% in six donors. Similarly, these clonotypes led the CD3+CD56-NKG2C+ fraction as well in four donors.

Germline V CDR1 and CDR2: SGHRS, YFSETQ. This CDR3 contains 13 residues. For TCR beta, cDNA was produced by 5'RACE template switching with UMIs. TCRdb re-called the 5' RACE reads and gives one entry per CDR3 protein, without DNA. The sample includes some 500,000 distinct CDR3 sequences. The sequencing sample was made of blood T cells: a sorted CD56 or NKG2C T cell subset, CD4+ or CD8+ T cells, or bulk PBMC T cells (not recorded which). The rearrangement uses TRBV5-1 and TRBJ1-2; the D call from TCRdb, TRBD1, cannot be confirmed without DNA. The sequence came from a woman aged 45-65 years in good health. The CDR3 reads CASSPTGLYGYTF.